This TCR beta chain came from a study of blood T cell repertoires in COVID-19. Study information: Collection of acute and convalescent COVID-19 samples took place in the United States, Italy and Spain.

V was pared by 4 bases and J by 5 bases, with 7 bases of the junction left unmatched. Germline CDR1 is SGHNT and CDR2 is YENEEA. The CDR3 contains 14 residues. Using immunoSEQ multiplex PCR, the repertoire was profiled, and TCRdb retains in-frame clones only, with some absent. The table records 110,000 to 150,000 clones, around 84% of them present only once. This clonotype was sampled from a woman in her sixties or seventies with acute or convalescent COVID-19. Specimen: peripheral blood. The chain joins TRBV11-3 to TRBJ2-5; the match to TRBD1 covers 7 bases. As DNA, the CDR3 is TGTGCCAGCAGCTCCACAGGGGATCCGGAGACCCAGTACTTC. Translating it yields CASSSTGDPETQYF.